The text below deals with one T cell receptor (beta chain). Its antigen remains unidentified. TCRdb keeps only in-frame clones here, not all; method: immunoSEQ multiplex PCR. The repertoire holds tens of thousands of clones, with roughly 80% as singletons. The CDR3 contains 13 residues. Germline CDR1 reads GTSNPN; CDR2 reads SVGIG (reference sequence). These data originate in a study of OX40 agonist ivuxolimab in advanced cancers. As for the study in general: Hepatocellular carcinoma, melanoma, renal cell or head and neck cancer was diagnosed in the dose-escalation patients. Broader study findings: On average, a greater number of expanded clones characterised CD8+ T cells relative to CD4+. Several nonresponders also turned out to have low normalized T-cell clonal expansion.

This TCR was recovered from an adult with an advanced solid tumor such as melanoma, head and neck, liver or kidney cancer. The material sequenced was CD4+ or CD8+ T cells sorted from blood, taken in a trial of the OX40 agonist ivuxolimab. The chain employs TRBV30 and TRBJ2-5; 7 nucleotides match TRBD2. Judging by the DNA end, TRBJ2-7 fits better; the J call may be wrong. This CDR3 is CAWSVAGIYEQYF. CDR3 sequence (DNA): TGTGCCTGGAGTGTAGCGGGGATCTACGAGCAGTACTTC.